This T cell receptor beta chain was obtained from a study of technical replicates of blood from a handful of donors. Data came from immunoSEQ multiplex PCR; TCRdb stores just in-frame clones and leaves some out. Of 60,000 to 95,000 clones in the sample, 91% were seen once. A word on this clone: At one end, the junction sequence differs from germline, possibly due to a read error.

The sample consisted of T cells isolated from PBMCs. The sequence was collected from a human donor in good health. Some clones in this sample may be carry-over from other donors' samples.

CDR3 sequence (DNA): TGCGCCAGCAGTCTCACCCGACTAGCGGGAGGGCCGGACTTC. Amino acids: CASSLTRLAGGPDF. The V call is TRBV10-2, the J call TRBJ2-7; 14 bases are shared with TRBD2. Looked up from germline, CDR1 is WSHSY and CDR2 is SAAADI. The CDR3 contains 14 residues.